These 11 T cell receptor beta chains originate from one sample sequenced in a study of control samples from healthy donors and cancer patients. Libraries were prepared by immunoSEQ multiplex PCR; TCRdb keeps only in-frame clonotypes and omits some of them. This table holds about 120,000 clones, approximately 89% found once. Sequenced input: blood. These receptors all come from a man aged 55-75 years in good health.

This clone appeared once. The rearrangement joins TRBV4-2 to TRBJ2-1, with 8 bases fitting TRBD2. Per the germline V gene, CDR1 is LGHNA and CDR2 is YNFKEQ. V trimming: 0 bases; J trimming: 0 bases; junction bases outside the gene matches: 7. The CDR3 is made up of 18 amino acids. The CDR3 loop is CASSQDATGGPSYNEQFF. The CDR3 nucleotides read TGTGCCAGCAGCCAAGATGCGACGGGGGGGCCCTCCTACAATGAGCAGTTCTTC.

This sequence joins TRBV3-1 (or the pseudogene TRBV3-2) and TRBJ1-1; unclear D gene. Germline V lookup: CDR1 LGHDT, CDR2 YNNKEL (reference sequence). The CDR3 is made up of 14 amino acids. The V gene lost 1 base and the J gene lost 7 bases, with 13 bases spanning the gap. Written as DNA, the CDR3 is TGTGCCAGCAGCCAAGGGCTCAGAATGTTTGAAGCTTTCTTT. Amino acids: CASSQGLRMFEAFF.

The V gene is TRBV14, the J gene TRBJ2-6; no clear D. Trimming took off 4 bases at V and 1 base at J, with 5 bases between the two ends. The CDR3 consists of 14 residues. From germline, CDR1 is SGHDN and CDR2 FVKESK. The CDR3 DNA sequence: TGTGCCAGCAGCCTAAAGTCTGGGGCCAACGTCCTGACTTTC. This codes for CASSLKSGANVLTF.

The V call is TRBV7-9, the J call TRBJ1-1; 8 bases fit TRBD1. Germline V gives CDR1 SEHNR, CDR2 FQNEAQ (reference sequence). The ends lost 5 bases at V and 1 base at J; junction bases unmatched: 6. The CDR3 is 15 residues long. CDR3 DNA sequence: TGTGCCAGCAGCCCGAGCGGACAGGGGAACACTGAAGCTTTCTTT. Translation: CASSPSGQGNTEAFF.

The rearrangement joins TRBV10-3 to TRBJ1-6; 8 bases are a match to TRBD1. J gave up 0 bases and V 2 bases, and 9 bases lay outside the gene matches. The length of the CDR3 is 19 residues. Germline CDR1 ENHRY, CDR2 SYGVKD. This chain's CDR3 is CAISESPGQARSYNSPLHF. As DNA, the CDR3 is TGTGCCATCAGTGAGAGCCCGGGACAGGCTCGCTCCTATAATTCACCCCTCCACTTT.

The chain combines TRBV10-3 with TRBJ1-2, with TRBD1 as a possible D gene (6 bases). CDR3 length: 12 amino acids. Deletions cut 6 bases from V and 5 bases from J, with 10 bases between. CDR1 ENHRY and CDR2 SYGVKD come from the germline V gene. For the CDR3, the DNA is TGTGCCATCAGCGGGACAAATTATGGCTACACCTTC. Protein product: CAISGTNYGYTF.

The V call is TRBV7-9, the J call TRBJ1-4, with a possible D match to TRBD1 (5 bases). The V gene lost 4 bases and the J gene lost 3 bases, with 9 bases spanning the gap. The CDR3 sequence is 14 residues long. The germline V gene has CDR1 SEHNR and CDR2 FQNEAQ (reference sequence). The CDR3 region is CASSWDVANEKLFF. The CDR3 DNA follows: TGTGCCAGCAGCTGGGACGTAGCTAATGAAAAACTGTTTTTT.

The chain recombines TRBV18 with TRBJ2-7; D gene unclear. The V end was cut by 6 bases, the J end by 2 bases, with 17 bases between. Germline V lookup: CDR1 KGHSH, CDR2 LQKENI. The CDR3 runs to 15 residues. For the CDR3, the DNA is TGTGCCAGCTCCCCTTTCGCGGACGGCACCTACGAGCAGTACTTC. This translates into CASSPFADGTYEQYF.

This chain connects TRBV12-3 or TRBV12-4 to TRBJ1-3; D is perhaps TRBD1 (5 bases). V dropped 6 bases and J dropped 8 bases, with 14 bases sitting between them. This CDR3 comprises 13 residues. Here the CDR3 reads CASRRRGVDTIYF. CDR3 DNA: TGTGCCAGCAGACGTCGGGGGGTAGACACCATATATTTT.

The chain's CDR3 is CASSKHTSNSPLHF. Here the CDR3 DNA reads TGTGCCAGCAGTAAACACACCTCAAATTCACCCCTCCACTTT. The chain links TRBV27 to TRBJ1-6; D remains unclear. Trimming pared 5 bases from V and 7 bases from J, leaving 12 bases between. The CDR3 totals 14 residues. Germline V gives CDR1 MNHEY, CDR2 SMNVEV (reference sequence).

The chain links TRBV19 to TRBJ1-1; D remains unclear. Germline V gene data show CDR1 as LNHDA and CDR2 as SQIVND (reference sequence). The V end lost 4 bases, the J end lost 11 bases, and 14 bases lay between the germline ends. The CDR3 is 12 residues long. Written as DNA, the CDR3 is TGTGCCAGTAGTAACAGACGGCTCGAGGCTTTCTTT. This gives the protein CASSNRRLEAFF.